This T cell receptor beta chain appears in the sequencing data of a study of T cell clonotyping in hematopoietic cell transplantation. Study results and caveats: Pathologically expanded recipient clonotypes increased progressively from day 30 to day 180 as diversity fell.

Germline V gives CDR1 LGHNT, CDR2 FRNRAP. This CDR3 region has 15 residues. The J segment lost 8 bases and the V segment lost 2 bases, leaving 5 bases of the junction unmatched. Regarding this clone: What it recognizes is unknown.

The time point is: recipient sample about 28 days before transplant, after cytoreduction. Sequencing used immunoSEQ multiplex PCR; TCRdb keeps in-frame clones, though not all of them. The sample holds around 80,000 clones; 90% to 97% are singletons and the top ten take around 1.7%. This TCR came from a woman in her 50s with acute myeloid leukemia. Some clones in this sample may be carry-over from other donors' samples. The sequenced sample was peripheral blood mononuclear cells, obtained before stem cell transplant. The V and J genes are TRBV12-5 and TRBJ2-1; 11 nucleotides agree with TRBD2. The CDR3 DNA reads TGTGCTAGTGGTTTGACTAGCGGGAGTAGCGATGAGCAGTTCTTC. This codes for CASGLTSGSSDEQFF. Variable domain in full (rest from reference TRBV12-5 and TRBJ2-1): DARVTQTPRHKVTEMGQEVTMRCQPILGHNTVFWYRQTMMQGLELLAYFRNRAPLDDSGMPKDRFSAEMPDATLATLKIQPSEPRDSAVYFCASGLTSGSSDEQFFGPGTRLTVL.